These T cell receptor beta chains were read from a single sample in a study of cytomegalovirus exposure and HLA in healthy donors. Method: immunoSEQ multiplex PCR; TCRdb's copy keeps in-frame clones and lacks some. Of about 110,000 clones in the sample, around nine tenths are singletons; the top ten hold approximately 2%. Sequencing used PBMCs. These receptors all stem from a woman under 30 in good health and CMV-seronegative. Each CDR3 is given with its conserved first and last residue. Each record gives: J gene, V gene, D gene, clone size, CDR3 DNA, CDR3 protein. A D gene is named only where the DNA matches it firmly. Clone size is shown for a subset of rows, as once, few, many or a class of expanded clone.

>TRBJ2-5|TRBV7-9|TRBD2|-
TGTGCCAGCAGCGAAGGGACTAGCGGGAGTGAGACCCAGTACTTC
CASSEGTSGSETQYF
>TRBJ1-1|TRBV18|-|-
TGTGCCAGCTCATCAACGGACAATGTGAACACTGAAGCTTTCTTT
CASSSTDNVNTEAFF
>TRBJ1-1|TRBV4-3|-|-
TGCGCCAGCAGCCAAACCGACAGAGCGGGTGAAGCTTTCTTT
CASSQTDRAGEAFF
>TRBJ1-2|TRBV6-1|-|-
TGTGCCAGCAGTGAAGGACAGCCCCCCTTCGGCTACACCTTC
CASSEGQPPFGYTF
>TRBJ2-7|TRBV4-2|TRBD2|-
TGTGCCAGCAGCCAAGGGCCCCTAGCGGGAGTGTACGAGCAGTACTTC
CASSQGPLAGVYEQYF
>TRBJ2-6|TRBV9|TRBD1|-
TGTGCCAGTCGCCATCCGGGACAGGGGGCTTCTGGGGCCAACGTCCTGACTTTC
CASRHPGQGASGANVLTF
>TRBJ1-2|TRBV5-4|-|-
TGTGCCAGCAGCTTCGGGACTGACTATAGCTATGGCTACACCTTC
CASSFGTDYSYGYTF
>TRBJ1-4|TRBV6-1|-|once
TGTGCCAGCAGTGAAGACGACAGGTTAAATGAAAAACTGTTTTTT
CASSEDDRLNEKLFF
>TRBJ2-7|TRBV9|TRBD2|-
TGTGCCAGCAGCGTATCCCTGGCTAGCGGGAGTCGGTACGAGCAGTACTTC
CASSVSLASGSRYEQYF
>TRBJ2-2|TRBV5-1|-|-
TGCGCCAGCAGGGACTTTCCGGGACTGGGGACCGGGGAGCTGTTTTTT
CASRDFPGLGTGELFF
>TRBJ1-5|TRBV28|-|-
TGTGCCAGCAGTTTATTCATTAGGGGTAATCAGCCCCAGCATTTT
CASSLFIRGNQPQHF
>TRBJ2-6|TRBV6-4|TRBD1|-
TGTGCCAGCAGCGGAGAGGGTGACAGGGGACCCTCTGGGGCCAACGTCCTGACTTTC
CASSGEGDRGPSGANVLTF
>TRBJ2-5|TRBV19|TRBD2|-
TGTGCCAGTAGTGGTGCCCTAGCGGGAGAGACCCAGTACTTC
CASSGALAGETQYF
>TRBJ2-5|TRBV18|-|-
TGTGCCAGCTCACCCCAGGGGAAGGAGACCCAGTACTTC
CASSPQGKETQYF
>TRBJ1-6|TRBV4-3|TRBD1|-
TGCGCCAGCAGCTCTGGGACAGGGAAGAATTCACCCCTCCACTTT
CASSSGTGKNSPLHF
>TRBJ2-5|TRBV14|TRBD2|-
TGTGCCAGCAGCCTCCCAACAAGACTAGCGGGGTCGTTGTGGGAGACCCAGTACTTC
CASSLPTRLAGSLWETQYF
>TRBJ2-7|TRBV11-2|-|-
TGTGCCAGCAGCTCCCCCGAGCGGCGGAGTTTCCACGAGCAGTACTTC
CASSSPERRSFHEQYF
>TRBJ1-4|TRBV5-6|TRBD1|-
TGTGCCAGCAGCCGGACAGGGCTAGGGGAAAAACTGTTTTTT
CASSRTGLGEKLFF
>TRBJ2-2|TRBV6-1|-|-
TGTGCCAGCATCATGGGGAGAGGCACCGGGGAGCTGTTTTTT
CASIMGRGTGELFF
>TRBJ2-1|TRBV30|-|-
TGTGCCTGGAGTCCGGGACTTGCCTACAATGAGCAGTTCTTC
CAWSPGLAYNEQFF
>TRBJ2-1|TRBV9|TRBD2|many
TGTGCCAGCAGCCCCCAGACTAGCGATGAGCAGTTCTTC
CASSPQTSDEQFF
>TRBJ1-3|TRBV6-5|TRBD1|-
TGTGCCAGCAGTCGCGGACAGGGGGACACCATATATTTT
CASSRGQGDTIYF
>TRBJ1-2|TRBV7-2|TRBD1|once
TGTGCCAGCAGCCCTTCGGGGGGGACAGGGACCTTCACCTTC
CASSPSGGTGTFTF
>TRBJ2-1|TRBV6-6|TRBD2|-
TGTGCCAGCAGTACTCTCTTAGCGGGGGCCTACAATGAGCAGTTCTTC
CASSTLLAGAYNEQFF
>TRBJ2-1|TRBV19|TRBD2|-
TGTGCCAGTAGTCGCCAATTACTAGCGGGAGGGCGGCATGAGCAGTTCTTC
CASSRQLLAGGRHEQFF
>TRBJ2-1|TRBV5-1|TRBD2|-
TGCGCCAGCAGCCCGGGGGGGGACAATGAGCAGTTCTTC
CASSPGGDNEQFF
>TRBJ2-3|TRBV29-1|TRBD2|once
TGCAGCGTTGGATGGACTAGCGTCTCAGATACGCAGTATTTT
CSVGWTSVSDTQYF
>TRBJ2-2|TRBV4-2|TRBD2|few
TGTGCCAGCAGCCAAGATTACCGGGGGGTCCCCACCGGGGAGCTGTTTTTT
CASSQDYRGVPTGELFF
>TRBJ2-1|TRBV7-3|-|-
TGTGCCAGCAGCTTAACAGGGACTCGCTCCTACAATGAGCAGTTCTTC
CASSLTGTRSYNEQFF
>TRBJ1-5|TRBV11-3|TRBD1|-
TGTGCCAGCAGCTTAACCCAGGGGGATCTGCCCCAGCATTTT
CASSLTQGDLPQHF
>TRBJ2-1|TRBV7-7|-|-
TGTGCCAGCAGCTCCTTGGGAGCGGCCTACAATGAGCAGTTCTTC
CASSSLGAAYNEQFF
>TRBJ2-7|TRBV28|-|-
TGTGCCAGCAGCCTTGGACAGATGGACGAGCAGTACTTC
CASSLGQMDEQYF